The source of this TCR beta chain is a study of blood T cell repertoires in COVID-19. In the study overall: Acute and convalescent COVID-19 samples came from the United States, Italy and Spain.

The assay was immunoSEQ multiplex PCR, and TCRdb's table has in-frame clones only and misses some. The sample lists fewer than 350,000 clones, 80% to 95% occurring once. The CDR3 has 14 amino acids. Trimming cost V 5 bases and J 4 bases; bases outside gene matches: 7. The germline V gene has CDR1 SGHTA and CDR2 FQGTGA. V and J are TRBV7-3 and TRBJ1-1; 7 nucleotides align to TRBD1. The sample taken for sequencing was peripheral blood. This clonotype was obtained from a woman aged 25 to 45 with COVID-19, enrolled during active disease. The CDR3 sequence: CASSPTGFLTEAFF. The DNA of the CDR3 is TGTGCCAGCAGCCCGACAGGGTTTCTCACTGAAGCTTTCTTT.